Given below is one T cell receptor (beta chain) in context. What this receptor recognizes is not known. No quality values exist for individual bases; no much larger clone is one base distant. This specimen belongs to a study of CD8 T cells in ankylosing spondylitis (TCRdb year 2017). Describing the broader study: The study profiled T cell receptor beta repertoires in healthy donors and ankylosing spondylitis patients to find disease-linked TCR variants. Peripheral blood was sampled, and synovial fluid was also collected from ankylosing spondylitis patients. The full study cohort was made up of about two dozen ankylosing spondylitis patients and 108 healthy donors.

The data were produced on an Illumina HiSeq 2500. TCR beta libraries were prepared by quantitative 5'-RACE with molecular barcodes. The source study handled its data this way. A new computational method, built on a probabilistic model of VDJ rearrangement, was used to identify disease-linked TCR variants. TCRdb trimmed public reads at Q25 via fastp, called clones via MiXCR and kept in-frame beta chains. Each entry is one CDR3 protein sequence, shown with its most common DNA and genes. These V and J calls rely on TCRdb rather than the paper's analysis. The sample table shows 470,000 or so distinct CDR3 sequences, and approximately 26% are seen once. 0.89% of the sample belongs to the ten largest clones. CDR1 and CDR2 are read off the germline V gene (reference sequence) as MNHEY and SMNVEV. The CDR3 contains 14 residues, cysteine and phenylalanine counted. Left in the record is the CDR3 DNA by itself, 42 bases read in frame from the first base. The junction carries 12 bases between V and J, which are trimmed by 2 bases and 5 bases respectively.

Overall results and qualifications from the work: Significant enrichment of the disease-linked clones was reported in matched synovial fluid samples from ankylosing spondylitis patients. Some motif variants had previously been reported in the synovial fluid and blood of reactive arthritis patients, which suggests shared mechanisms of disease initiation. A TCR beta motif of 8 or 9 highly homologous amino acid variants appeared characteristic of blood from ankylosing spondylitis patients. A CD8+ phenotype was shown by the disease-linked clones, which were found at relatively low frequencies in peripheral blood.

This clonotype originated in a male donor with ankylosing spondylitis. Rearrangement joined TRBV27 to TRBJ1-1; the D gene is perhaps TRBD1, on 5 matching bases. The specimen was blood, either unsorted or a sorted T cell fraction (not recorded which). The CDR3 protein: CASSLGTLGTEAFF. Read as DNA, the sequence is TGTGCCAGCAGTTTAGGGACTCTGGGGACTGAAGCTTTCTTT.